Shown below are 15 T cell receptor beta chains from a single sample sequenced in a study of T cell responses to AZD1222 COVID-19 vaccine. TCRdb's table, derived via immunoSEQ multiplex PCR, lists solely in-frame clones and lacks some. The sample contains under 95,000 clones, 70% to 90% of which appear only once. Sequenced material: peripheral blood, taken on day 0 of AZD1222 vaccination. The receptors were gathered from an adult in good health.

This chain joins TRBV30 and TRBJ1-1; D not certain. The CDR3 runs to 12 residues. Trimming pared 2 bases from V and 4 bases from J, leaving 8 bases between. Germline lookup yields CDR1 GTSNPN and CDR2 SVGIG (reference sequence). CDR3: CAWSFFTTEAFF. The CDR3 nucleotides read TGTGCCTGGAGTTTCTTCACCACTGAAGCTTTCTTT.

The V call is TRBV5-4, the J call TRBJ2-1; 7 bases match TRBD2. In germline, CDR1 is SGHNT, CDR2 YYREEE (reference sequence). V lost 5 bases and J lost 0; bases outside the gene matches: 8. This CDR3 comprises 16 residues. For the CDR3, the DNA is TGTGCCAGCAGTCCGAAAGCGGGGAGCTCCTACAATGAGCAGTTCTTC. This codes for CASSPKAGSSYNEQFF. Complete variable domain (other parts from reference TRBV5-4 and TRBJ2-1): ETGVTQSPTHLIKTRGQQVTLRCSSQSGHNTVSWYQQALGQGPQFIFQYYREEENGRGNFPPRFSGLQFPNYSSELNVNALELDDSALYLCASSPKAGSSYNEQFFGPGTRLTVL.

The J gene is TRBJ2-5, the V gene TRBV5-1; 10 bases line up with TRBD1. The CDR3 is 14 amino acids. CDR1 and CDR2 from the germline V gene are SGHRS and YFSETQ. Trimming cost V 0 bases and J 6 bases; bases outside gene matches: 2. CDR3 sequence: CASSLGQGAKTQYF. CDR3 in DNA: TGCGCCAGCAGCTTGGGACAGGGGGCAAAGACCCAGTACTTC.

This clone was seen only once. The chain carries TRBV5-4 and TRBJ2-5; D tentatively fits TRBD1 or TRBD2 (5 bases each). The V gene lost 1 base and the J gene lost 3 bases, with 16 bases spanning the gap. The CDR3 totals 16 residues. Germline lookup yields CDR1 SGHNT and CDR2 YYREEE (reference sequence). The chain's CDR3 is CASSLSRGWDEETQYF. The DNA of the CDR3 is TGTGCCAGCAGCTTGTCCCGAGGATGGGACGAAGAGACCCAGTACTTC.

The chain employs TRBV6-2 or TRBV6-3 and TRBJ1-5, with 11 positions matching TRBD1. Germline trimming cut 4 bases from V and 11 bases from J; bases unmatched to any gene: 16. From germline, CDR1 is MNHEY and CDR2 SVGEGT. The length of the CDR3 is 17 residues. The CDR3 protein is CASSSGPGTGGSRSQHF. In DNA, the CDR3 is TGTGCCAGCAGTTCCGGTCCCGGGACAGGGGGAAGTAGGTCCCAGCATTTT.

CDR3 sequence (DNA): TGCGCCAGCAGCTTCGATGACAGTTCGCCAACTAATGAAAAACTGTTTTTT. This encodes CASSFDDSSPTNEKLFF. This chain uses TRBV5-1 with TRBJ1-4, with D perhaps TRBD1 (5 bases). Trimming pared 2 bases from V and 0 bases from J, leaving 14 bases between. Looked up from germline, CDR1 is SGHRS and CDR2 is YFSETQ. The CDR3 has 17 amino acids.

V is TRBV9 and J is TRBJ1-1; 7 bases line up with TRBD1. Germline V lookup: CDR1 SGDLS, CDR2 YYNGEE. CDR3 length: 15 amino acids. After removal of 4 bases from V and 4 bases from J, the junction contained 10 bases not matched to a gene. The DNA for the CDR3 is TGTGCCAGCAGCACCGCAGGGGGACGTGTCACTGAAGCTTTCTTT. The encoded protein is CASSTAGGRVTEAFF.

The rearrangement joins TRBV5-8 to TRBJ1-3, with 7 bases lining up with TRBD1. J gave up 7 bases and V 4 bases, and 8 bases lay outside the gene matches. CDR3 length: 14 amino acids. Per germline, CDR1 SGHTS and CDR2 YDEGEE. In DNA form, the CDR3 reads TGTGCCAGCAGCACCCGACAGGGCGTGAACACCATATATTTT. This encodes CASSTRQGVNTIYF.

This chain connects TRBV18 to TRBJ2-1; D is uncertain. There are 14 residues in the CDR3. Trimming removed 6 bases from V and 0 bases from J, with 9 bases in between. The germline V gene encodes CDR1 KGHSH and CDR2 LQKENI. DNA for the CDR3: TGTGCCAGCTCTCCAGTGAGCTCCTACAATGAGCAGTTCTTC. As protein: CASSPVSSYNEQFF.

The V call is TRBV11-3, the J call TRBJ2-5; weak D call: TRBD2 (6 bases). Germline loops: CDR1 SGHNT, CDR2 YENEEA. V lost 7 bases and J 0 bases, leaving 18 bases between the germline ends. CDR3 length equals 16 residues. CDR3 DNA: TGTGCCAGCACCCCCGCCCCACTAGCCAACCAAGAGACCCAGTACTTC. Translation: CASTPAPLANQETQYF.

The chain uses TRBV28 and TRBJ2-7; 7 positions match TRBD1. Per germline, CDR1 MDHEN and CDR2 SYDVKM. The CDR3 spans 13 residues. Trimming cost V 6 bases and J 3 bases; bases outside gene matches: 5. The CDR3 DNA is TGTGCCAGCAGACCTGGGACAGACTACGAGCAGTACTTC. Amino acids: CASRPGTDYEQYF.

J is TRBJ2-1 and V is TRBV7-3; maybe TRBD2 (6 bases). V lost 2 bases to trimming and J lost 6 bases, with 8 bases between them. Germline CDR1 reads SGHTA; CDR2 reads FQGTGA. CDR3 length: 13 amino acids. CDR3 sequence reads: CASSLQAGNEQFF. CDR3 bases: TGTGCCAGCAGCTTACAAGCGGGCAATGAGCAGTTCTTC.

The chain has TRBV7-9 and TRBJ2-7; D is perhaps TRBD1 (6 bases). The germline V gene encodes CDR1 SEHNR and CDR2 FQNEAQ (reference sequence). CDR3 length: 14 residues. V lost 3 bases and J lost 2, with 11 bases in between. The DNA of the CDR3 is TGTGCCAGCAGCTTCAACAGGGACCCCTACGAGCAGTACTTC. It specifies CASSFNRDPYEQYF.

The V gene is TRBV19, the J gene TRBJ1-2; D uncertain. V lost 3 bases and J lost 3, with 8 bases in between. The CDR3 is made up of 13 amino acids. CDR1 LNHDA and CDR2 SQIVND come from the germline V gene (reference sequence). CDR3 residues: CASSISGDYGYTF. CDR3 DNA sequence: TGTGCCAGTAGTATTTCCGGAGACTATGGCTACACCTTC.

The chain couples TRBV5-1 to TRBJ2-7; D is possibly TRBD1 (6 bases). CDR3 length equals 15 residues. The V gene's germline CDR1 is SGHRS and CDR2 YFSETQ. Trimming shortened V by 1 base and J by 2 bases, and 13 bases separated the two germline ends. This CDR3 reads CASSLTAGVTYEQYF. Here the CDR3 DNA reads TGCGCCAGCAGCTTGACTGCAGGGGTCACCTACGAGCAGTACTTC.